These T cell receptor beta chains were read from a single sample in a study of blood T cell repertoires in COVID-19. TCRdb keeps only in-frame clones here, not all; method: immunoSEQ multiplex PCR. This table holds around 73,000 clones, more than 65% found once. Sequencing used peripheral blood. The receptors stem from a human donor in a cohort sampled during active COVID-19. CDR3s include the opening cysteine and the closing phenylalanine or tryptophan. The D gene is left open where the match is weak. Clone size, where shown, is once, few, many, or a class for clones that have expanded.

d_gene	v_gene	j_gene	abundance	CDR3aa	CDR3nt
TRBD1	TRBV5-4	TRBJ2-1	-	CASSLGQGVRNEQFF	TGTGCCAGCAGCTTGGGACAGGGCGTTCGCAATGAGCAGTTCTTC
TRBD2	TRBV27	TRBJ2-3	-	CASEPRRTSGVLRAQYF	TGTGCCAGCGAACCCCGTCGGACTAGCGGGGTTCTCAGGGCGCAGTATTTT
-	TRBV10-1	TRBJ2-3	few	CASSYNLRTDTQYF	TGCGCCAGCAGTTACAATCTTCGCACAGATACGCAGTATTTT
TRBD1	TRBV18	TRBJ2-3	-	CASSPQGASTDTQYF	TGTGCCAGCTCACCCCAGGGGGCAAGCACAGATACGCAGTATTTT
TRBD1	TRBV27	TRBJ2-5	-	CASSPGTGGGFQETQYF	TGTGCCAGCAGTCCCGGGACAGGGGGTGGGTTCCAAGAGACCCAGTACTTC
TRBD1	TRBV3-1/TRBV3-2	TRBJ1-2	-	CASSQDRGDRARKIYTF	TGTGCCAGCAGCCAAGATCGTGGGGACAGGGCACGGAAGATCTACACCTTC
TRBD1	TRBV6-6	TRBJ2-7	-	CAAGGEGRMDEQYF	TGTGCCGCAGGGGGAGAAGGACGGATGGACGAGCAGTACTTC
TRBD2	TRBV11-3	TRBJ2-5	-	CASSPGLAGSAETQYF	TGTGCCAGCAGCCCAGGACTAGCGGGTTCGGCAGAGACCCAGTACTTC
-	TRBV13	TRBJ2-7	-	CASSPTGSYEQYF	TGTGCCAGCAGCCCCACAGGGTCCTACGAGCAGTACTTC
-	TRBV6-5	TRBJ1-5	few	CASSYDGGFSNQPQHF	TGTGCCAGCAGTTACGACGGGGGATTTAGCAATCAGCCCCAGCATTTT
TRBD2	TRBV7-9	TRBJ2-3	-	CASTGRGPTRGALTDTQYF	TGTGCCAGCACCGGCCGAGGGCCTACGCGGGGGGCTCTCACAGATACGCAGTATTTT
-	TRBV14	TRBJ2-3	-	CASSLGATSPPDTQYF	TGTGCCAGCAGCCTAGGGGCGACGAGCCCACCAGATACGCAGTATTTT
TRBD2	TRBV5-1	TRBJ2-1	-	CASRRTSVTYNEQFF	TGCGCCAGCAGACGTACTAGCGTTACCTACAATGAGCAGTTCTTC
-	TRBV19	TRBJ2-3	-	CASSPNRVGDDTQYF	TGTGCCAGTAGTCCCAACAGGGTTGGGGATGATACGCAGTATTTT
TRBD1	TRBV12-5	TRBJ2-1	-	CASGLPPGTEVYNEQFF	TGTGCTAGTGGTTTGCCGCCCGGGACAGAAGTCTACAATGAGCAGTTCTTC
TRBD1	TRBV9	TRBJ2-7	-	CASSGGQANSYEQYF	TGTGCCAGCAGCGGGGGACAGGCAAATTCCTACGAGCAGTACTTC
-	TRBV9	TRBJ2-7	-	CASSVAAGFSYEQYF	TGTGCCAGCAGCGTAGCGGCGGGGTTCTCCTACGAGCAGTACTTC
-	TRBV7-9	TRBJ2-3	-	CASSFGGPFSTDTQYF	TGTGCCAGCAGCTTCGGGGGACCCTTTAGCACAGATACGCAGTATTTT
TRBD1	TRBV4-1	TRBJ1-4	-	CASSGTGTGNEKLFF	TGCGCCAGCAGTGGTACCGGGACAGGGAATGAAAAACTGTTTTTT
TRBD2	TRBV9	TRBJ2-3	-	CASSGENVAGGPKDTQYF	TGTGCCAGCAGCGGAGAGAATGTAGCGGGGGGGCCGAAAGATACGCAGTATTTT
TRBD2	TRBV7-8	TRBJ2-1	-	CASSSLPSGGARDEQFF	TGTGCCAGCAGCTCCCTTCCAAGCGGGGGGGCTAGGGATGAGCAGTTCTTC
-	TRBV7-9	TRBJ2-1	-	CASSPTGASYNEQFF	TGTGCCAGCAGCCCAACAGGAGCCTCCTACAATGAGCAGTTCTTC
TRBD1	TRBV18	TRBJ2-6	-	CASSPGLPGQGAGANVLTF	TGTGCCAGCTCACCAGGGCTACCAGGACAGGGGGCTGGGGCCAACGTCCTGACTTTC
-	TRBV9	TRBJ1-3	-	CASSVKGAGGNTIYF	TGTGCCAGCAGCGTAAAAGGGGCTGGTGGAAACACCATATATTTT
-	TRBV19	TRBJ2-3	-	CASSRREADTQYF	TGTGCCAGTAGTAGGCGGGAAGCAGATACGCAGTATTTT
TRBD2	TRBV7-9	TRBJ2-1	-	CASSSRTSGGRPNSNEQFF	TGTGCCAGCAGCTCCCGGACTAGCGGGGGGCGTCCGAATTCCAATGAGCAGTTCTTC
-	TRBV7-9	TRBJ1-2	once	CASSLAQYYGYTF	TGTGCCAGCAGCTTAGCTCAGTACTATGGCTACACCTTC
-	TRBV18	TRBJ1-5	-	CASSPRNQQGWQPQHF	TGTGCCAGCTCACCGCGCAACCAACAGGGATGGCAGCCCCAGCATTTT
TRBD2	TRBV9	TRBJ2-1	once	CASSVGGGGYNEQFF	TGTGCCAGCAGCGTAGGCGGGGGAGGGTACAATGAGCAGTTCTTC
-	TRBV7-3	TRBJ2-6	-	CASSKTHSGANVLTF	TGTGCCAGCAGTAAGACACACTCTGGGGCCAACGTCCTGACTTTC
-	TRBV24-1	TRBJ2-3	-	CATSDPKDFRSTDTQYF	TGTGCCACCAGTGACCCCAAGGACTTTCGGTCCACAGATACGCAGTATTTT
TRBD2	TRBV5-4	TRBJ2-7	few	CASSPGGGYEQYF	TGTGCCAGCAGCCCCGGGGGGGGTTACGAGCAGTACTTC
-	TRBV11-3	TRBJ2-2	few	CASSLGGANTGELFF	TGTGCCAGCAGCTTAGGAGGTGCGAACACCGGGGAGCTGTTTTTT
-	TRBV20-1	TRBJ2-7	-	CSAGVAHEQYF	TGCAGTGCCGGGGTCGCCCACGAGCAGTACTTC
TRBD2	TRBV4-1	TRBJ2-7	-	CASSVTSGGNYEQYF	TGCGCCAGCAGCGTGACTAGCGGGGGAAACTACGAGCAGTACTTC
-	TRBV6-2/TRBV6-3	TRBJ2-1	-	CASSLRYGSGEQFF	TGTGCCAGCAGTTTGAGGTATGGTTCGGGTGAGCAGTTCTTC
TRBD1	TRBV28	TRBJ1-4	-	CASSMDGTGPEKLFF	TGTGCCAGCAGCATGGACGGGACAGGACCCGAAAAACTGTTTTTT
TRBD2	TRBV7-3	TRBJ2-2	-	CASSSSGGNTGELFF	TGTGCCAGCAGTTCCAGCGGGGGGAACACCGGGGAGCTGTTTTTT
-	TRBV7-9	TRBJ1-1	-	CASSPSPEAFF	TGTGCCAGCAGCCCCTCTCCTGAAGCTTTCTTT
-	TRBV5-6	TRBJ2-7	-	CASSLFGDTIGWQYF	TGTGCCAGCAGCTTGTTTGGGGACACCATCGGCTGGCAGTACTTC